This record covers a single TCR beta chain. Its antigen is undetermined. Sequencing used immunoSEQ multiplex PCR; TCRdb keeps in-frame clones, though not all of them. The table records 120,000 or so clones, around 87% of them present only once. The sample belongs to a study of T cell responses to AZD1222 COVID-19 vaccine. For the study at large: Pooling of second doses given at about 4 or about 12 weeks was done.

This CDR3 spans 14 amino acids. The germline V gene has CDR1 MDHEN and CDR2 SYDVKM. The ends were cut back, 8 bases at V and 2 bases at J, with 16 bases in the middle. Points from the study as a whole: Seropositive status at baseline applied to only 6 or 7 AZD1222 recipients.

This sequence was found in an adult in good health. The chain uses TRBV28 and TRBJ2-7; the D gene is possibly TRBD2 (5 bases). Material: peripheral blood, obtained on day 0 of AZD1222 vaccination. The CDR3 nucleotides read TGTGCCAGCGGAGGCGGGCTAGGGACCTACGAGCAGTACTTC. It encodes CASGGGLGTYEQYF.